The sequence of this T cell receptor beta chain was determined in a study of OX40 agonist ivuxolimab in advanced cancers. TCRdb's table, derived via immunoSEQ multiplex PCR, lists solely in-frame clones and lacks some. The sample shows some 58,000 clones, 80% to 90% of them seen only once. V trimming: 9 bases; J trimming: 1 base; junction bases outside the gene matches: 9. This CDR3 has 14 residues. CDR1 and CDR2 from the germline V gene are SGHNT and YYREEE (reference sequence). The material was CD4+ or CD8+ T cells sorted from blood, obtained in a trial of the OX40 agonist ivuxolimab. The receptor was isolated from an adult with an advanced solid tumor such as melanoma, head and neck, liver or kidney cancer. This chain connects TRBV5-4 to TRBJ1-1; 7 nucleotides agree with TRBD1. The CDR3 nucleotides are TGTGCCACCGGAGGACAGGTGGAGAACACTGAAGCTTTCTTT. Residues: CATGGQVENTEAFF.